The rows below give T cell receptor beta chains drawn from one sample of a study of shared clonotypes between healthy human individuals. Measured with immunoSEQ multiplex PCR; TCRdb has only the in-frame clones, and not every one. Of about 2.4 million clones in the sample, 80% to 95% are singletons; the top ten hold roughly 0.36%. The specimen sequenced was naive CD4+ T cells from PBMCs. Receptors were obtained from a man younger than 35 in good health. Some clones in this sample may be carry-over from other donors' samples. The CDR3 runs from the conserved cysteine through the conserved F or W. D genes are given only for firm matches. Size values are once, few and many counts, or a class for expanded clones, and some rows have none.

clone size: -
V gene: TRBV11-3
D gene: TRBD1
J gene: TRBJ2-1
CDR3 DNA: TGTGCCAGCAGCCCCGGACAGGGCACCTACAATGAGCAGTTCTTC
CDR3 protein: CASSPGQGTYNEQFF

clone size: -
V gene: TRBV5-1
D gene: -
J gene: TRBJ2-1
CDR3 DNA: TGCGCCAGCAGCAGACGACAGGATGAGCAGTTCTTC
CDR3 protein: CASSRRQDEQFF

clone size: -
V gene: TRBV25-1
D gene: -
J gene: TRBJ1-1
CDR3 DNA: TGTGCCAGCAGTGAGCCGGCGGCAGGGAGATACACTGAAGCTTTCTTT
CDR3 protein: CASSEPAAGRYTEAFF

clone size: -
V gene: TRBV5-1
D gene: -
J gene: TRBJ2-1
CDR3 DNA: TGCGCCAGCAGCTTGGGCGGAGGTTCAGACAATGAGCAGTTCTTC
CDR3 protein: CASSLGGGSDNEQFF

clone size: -
V gene: TRBV19
D gene: TRBD2
J gene: TRBJ2-3
CDR3 DNA: TGTGCCAGTACCCGGGACTACCAGACAGATACGCAGTATTTT
CDR3 protein: CASTRDYQTDTQYF

clone size: -
V gene: TRBV5-1
D gene: -
J gene: TRBJ1-4
CDR3 DNA: TGCGCCAGCGGGACGGGCGGCGGCGATCAAAAACTGTTTTTT
CDR3 protein: CASGTGGGDQKLFF

clone size: -
V gene: TRBV11-3
D gene: TRBD2
J gene: TRBJ2-1
CDR3 DNA: TGTGCCAGCAGCCTGGGACTAGCGGGAGCGGATGAGCAGTTCTTC
CDR3 protein: CASSLGLAGADEQFF

clone size: once
V gene: TRBV27
D gene: -
J gene: TRBJ1-5
CDR3 DNA: TGTGCCAGCAGTTCCCATGGACAGCGTAATAGCAATCAGCCCCAGCATTTT
CDR3 protein: CASSSHGQRNSNQPQHF

clone size: -
V gene: TRBV27
D gene: -
J gene: TRBJ2-7
CDR3 DNA: TGTGCCAGCAGTTTGGGGGCTAGCGGTTCCTACGAGCAGTACTTC
CDR3 protein: CASSLGASGSYEQYF

clone size: -
V gene: TRBV15
D gene: -
J gene: TRBJ2-2
CDR3 DNA: TGTGCCACCAGCAGCAGGAAGGGGGCCGGGGAGCTGTTTTTT
CDR3 protein: CATSSRKGAGELFF

clone size: once
V gene: TRBV5-1
D gene: TRBD2
J gene: TRBJ2-1
CDR3 DNA: TGCGCCAGCAGCTTGATTCCCAGCGGGAGTGGGAATGAGCAGTTCTTC
CDR3 protein: CASSLIPSGSGNEQFF

clone size: -
V gene: TRBV6-1
D gene: -
J gene: TRBJ1-1
CDR3 DNA: TGTGCCAGCAGTGATCAGGGGACGAACACTGAAGCTTTCTTT
CDR3 protein: CASSDQGTNTEAFF

clone size: -
V gene: TRBV29-1
D gene: -
J gene: TRBJ1-3
CDR3 DNA: TGCAGCGTTCAGACTACAGGGAGCCTCTCTGGAAACACCATATATTTT
CDR3 protein: CSVQTTGSLSGNTIYF

clone size: -
V gene: TRBV5-8
D gene: -
J gene: TRBJ1-5
CDR3 DNA: TGTGCCAGCAGCGTAAGGCTCAATCAGCCCCAGCATTTT
CDR3 protein: CASSVRLNQPQHF

clone size: -
V gene: TRBV10-3
D gene: TRBD1
J gene: TRBJ2-2
CDR3 DNA: TGTGCCATCAGGACAACAGGGGGCAACACCGGGGAGCTGTTTTTT
CDR3 protein: CAIRTTGGNTGELFF

clone size: -
V gene: TRBV9
D gene: -
J gene: TRBJ2-7
CDR3 DNA: TGTGCCAGCAGCGTACGGGACCCCTACGAGCAGTACTTC
CDR3 protein: CASSVRDPYEQYF

clone size: -
V gene: TRBV7-2
D gene: TRBD2
J gene: TRBJ2-1
CDR3 DNA: TGTGCCAGCAGCCAAGTATGGGGGAGGGCGGGAAATGAGCAGTTCTTC
CDR3 protein: CASSQVWGRAGNEQFF

clone size: -
V gene: TRBV4-1
D gene: -
J gene: TRBJ2-4
CDR3 DNA: TGCGCCAGCAGCCCCCCAACTAACAAAAACATTCAGTACTTC
CDR3 protein: CASSPPTNKNIQYF